These 4 T cell receptor beta chains share one sample of origin, sequenced in a study of CD8 T cells in Susac syndrome. RNA amounts of roughly 0.45 to 1 ug underwent reverse transcription with random hexamers. TCRdb analysed the immunoSEQ multiplex PCR reads with MiXCR anew, one entry per CDR3 protein. The sample holds around 150,000 distinct CDR3 sequences, around 94% seen once. The sample consisted of CD4+ T cells from PBMCs. The receptor set was obtained from a human donor in good health.

V is TRBV3-1 and J is TRBJ2-7; D unresolved. The V gene's germline CDR1 is LGHDT and CDR2 YNNKEL (reference sequence). The CDR3 length is 14 residues. V was pared by 5 bases and J by 6 bases, with 17 bases between. The chain's CDR3 is CASSYGSAMGEQYF. CDR3 DNA sequence: TGTGCCAGCAGCTATGGAAGCGCTATGGGCGAGCAGTACTTC.

The chain uses TRBV20-1 and TRBJ2-3; maybe TRBD1 (8 bases). The CDR3 is 12 residues long. Germline lookup yields CDR1 DFQATT and CDR2 SNEGSKA (reference sequence). V was clipped by 3 bases and J by 9 bases, with 13 bases between them. The CDR3 DNA reads TGCAGTGCTAGCACAGGGGGGGGGACGCAGTATTTT. It codes for CSASTGGGTQYF.

The J gene is TRBJ2-3, the V gene TRBV20-1; D is undetermined. The germline gives CDR1 DFQATT, CDR2 SNEGSKA (reference sequence). The V gene lost 1 base and the J gene lost 2 bases, with 13 bases spanning the gap. The CDR3 contains 15 residues. The CDR3 coding sequence is TGCAGTGCTAGAGTAGGATCATTCCCCACAGATACGCAGTATTTT. This codes for CSARVGSFPTDTQYF.

The rearrangement uses TRBV7-3 and TRBJ2-3, with TRBD1 matching 7 bases. The CDR3 runs 15 residues. The V and J ends lost 5 bases and 5 bases, in that order; junction bases with no gene match: 10. From germline, CDR1 is SGHTA and CDR2 FQGTGA. CDR3 sequence (DNA): TGTGCCAGCAGCCCGACAGGGACCTTGGGAGATACGCAGTATTTT. This sequence encodes CASSPTGTLGDTQYF. Full variable domain (missing parts from reference TRBV7-3 and TRBJ2-3): GAGVSQTPSNKVTEKGKYVELRCDPISGHTALYWYRQSLGQGPEFLIYFQGTGAADDSGLPNDRFFAVRPEGSVSTLKIQRTERGDSAVYLCASSPTGTLGDTQYFGPGTRLTVL.